The 27 T cell receptor beta chains below were found in one sample sequenced in a study of shared clonotypes between healthy human individuals (dated by TCRdb to 2020 to 2021). Preparation of the library involved the immunoSEQ multiplex PCR assay. TCRdb limited this immuneACCESS table to in-frame rearrangements with V and J called. A share of clones is missing; checked studies link under half to unresolved V genes, and the rest is unexplained. For this sample there are 740,000 or so clones; about 80% appear just once. Under 2% of the sample comes from the top ten. The sample taken for sequencing was memory CD4+ T cells sorted from blood. The label giving this sample's cell subset or site can be read as: CD45RA-negative fraction. Receptors were obtained from a woman aged 25 to 39 in good health.

V is TRBV7-9 and J is TRBJ1-1; weak D call: TRBD1 (5 bases). V lost 6 bases, J lost 0 bases, and 11 bases lay in between. Germline V lookup: CDR1 SEHNR, CDR2 FQNEAQ (reference sequence). There are 14 residues in the CDR3. In DNA, the CDR3 is TGTGCCAGCAGTGAAGGGGCCCTGAACACTGAAGCTTTCTTT. Translated: CASSEGALNTEAFF.

The table lists this clone with a few counts. The same CDR3 is also encoded by other DNA sequences in this sample. V and J are TRBV5-1 and TRBJ2-1; 11 bases match TRBD2. In germline, CDR1 is SGHRS, CDR2 YFSETQ. The V and J ends lost 0 bases and 3 bases, in that order; junction bases with no gene match: 2. The CDR3 sequence is 16 residues long. CDR3 DNA: TGCGCCAGCAGCTTGGGACTAGCGGGAAACTACAATGAGCAGTTCTTC. It specifies CASSLGLAGNYNEQFF.

The J gene is TRBJ2-7, the V gene TRBV20-1; D may be TRBD1 or TRBD2 (5 bases each). V lost 6 bases and J lost 3, with 9 bases in between. The germline gives CDR1 DFQATT, CDR2 SNEGSKA (reference sequence). The CDR3 contains 11 residues. The CDR3 nucleotides read TGCAGTGCCGGGACCCACTACGAGCAGTACTTC. It encodes CSAGTHYEQYF.

The chain combines TRBV7-9 with TRBJ2-1; 8 bases are a match to TRBD1. Trimming cost V 7 bases and J 6 bases; bases outside gene matches: 11. CDR3 length equals 15 residues. Germline V gene lookup returns CDR1 SEHNR and CDR2 FQNEAQ (reference sequence). In DNA, the CDR3 is TGTGCCAGCACCCACGGGACAGGATTGAGCAATGAGCAGTTCTTC. Its translation: CASTHGTGLSNEQFF.

The chain combines TRBV5-8 with TRBJ2-7; no reliable D call. The CDR3 extends over 14 amino acids. Between the trimmed V and J ends, which lost 3 bases and 6 bases, there was a span of 16 bases. CDR1 SGHTS and CDR2 YDEGEE come from the germline V gene. CDR3 nucleotide sequence: TGTGCCAGCAGCTCCGACGGAATCCTGGTCGAGCAGTACTTC. The encoded protein is CASSSDGILVEQYF.

On this clone: Other DNA sequences in this specimen translate into the identical CDR3. The V gene is TRBV19, the J gene TRBJ2-3; D possibly matches TRBD1 or TRBD2 (5 bases each). The V gene's germline CDR1 is LNHDA and CDR2 SQIVND (reference sequence). This CDR3 contains 15 residues. Trimming took 3 bases from V and 0 from J, leaving 10 bases between them. The CDR3 region has the DNA TGTGCCAGTAGTATTGGGACGGCTAGCACAGATACGCAGTATTTT. It specifies CASSIGTASTDTQYF.

This clone was counted once. The chain uses TRBV15 and TRBJ2-6; D possibly corresponds to TRBD2 (6 bases). Trimming left V 5 bases short and J 1 base short, with 9 bases between. The germline gives CDR1 LNHNV, CDR2 YYDKDF (reference sequence). This CDR3 spans 15 amino acids. CDR3 nucleotides: TGTGCCACCAGCGGAGGGGTTTCTGGGGCCAACGTCCTGACTTTC. It specifies CATSGGVSGANVLTF.

V and J are TRBV27 and TRBJ1-4; TRBD1 might be the D (5 bases). Germline CDR1 and CDR2: MNHEY and SMNVEV (reference sequence). The CDR3 contains 15 residues. V was shortened by 0 bases and J by 8 bases, with 13 bases between the two germline ends. The CDR3 protein is CASSLSSLREEKLFF. The CDR3 DNA reads TGTGCCAGCAGTTTATCGTCCCTCAGGGAAGAAAAACTGTTTTTT.

V is TRBV6-5 and J is TRBJ1-5; 7 nucleotides align to TRBD1. Germline V gives CDR1 MNHEY, CDR2 SVGAGI. Trimming at V came to 4 bases and at J to 4 bases, leaving 7 bases not matched to a gene. The CDR3 is 15 amino acids. DNA of the CDR3: TGTGCCAGCAGTTTTCAGGGGGAGGTAAATCAGCCCCAGCATTTT. Translating it yields CASSFQGEVNQPQHF.

The V call is TRBV29-1, the J call TRBJ2-3; 10 positions match TRBD2. In germline, CDR1 is SQVTM, CDR2 ANQGSEA. CDR3 size: 16 residues. V lost 7 bases, J lost 6 bases, and 16 bases stayed unmatched. The CDR3 DNA sequence: TGCAGCGGCGGCGGGTTTACTAGCGGGGTATCGGATACGCAGTATTTT. Encoded protein: CSGGGFTSGVSDTQYF.

The DNA of the CDR3 is TGTGCCAGCAGTTCTAGCGGGAGTGGGGTCGCAGATACGCAGTATTTT. Translation: CASSSSGSGVADTQYF. V and J are TRBV28 and TRBJ2-3, with 10 bases fitting TRBD2. There are 16 residues in the CDR3. Trimming removed 4 bases from V and 4 bases from J; junction bases left unmatched: 8. The germline V gene has CDR1 MDHEN and CDR2 SYDVKM.

The table lists this clone with many counts. This chain links TRBV6-1 with TRBJ1-4; D is uncertain. Germline V gene lookup returns CDR1 MNHNS and CDR2 SASEGT. This CDR3 region has 15 residues. Trimming took 2 bases from V and 7 from J, leaving 14 bases between them. The CDR3 spells CASSELGGVGEKLFF. The CDR3 nucleotides read TGTGCCAGCAGTGAACTGGGCGGGGTGGGTGAAAAACTGTTTTTT.

The chain employs TRBV15 and TRBJ1-2; D might be TRBD1 (6 bases). V lost 3 bases, J lost 6 bases, and 11 bases lay in between. The CDR3 is 13 amino acids. Per the germline V gene, CDR1 is LNHNV and CDR2 is YYDKDF (reference sequence). This chain's CDR3 is CATSSRQGNGYTF. DNA of the CDR3: TGTGCCACCAGCAGTCGGCAGGGGAATGGCTACACCTTC.

The chain carries TRBV18 and TRBJ2-5; TRBD2 might be the D (6 bases). Germline CDR1 KGHSH, CDR2 LQKENI. The CDR3 is 16 residues long. V was cut by 4 bases and J by 1 base, with 16 bases left in between. The CDR3 DNA reads as TGTGCCAGCTCACTACAGCCTATGGGACTCCAAGAGACCCAGTACTTC. As protein: CASSLQPMGLQETQYF.

V is TRBV25-1 and J is TRBJ2-1, with TRBD1 identical over 7 bases. This CDR3 is 14 amino acids long. Losses at the gene ends were 2 bases for V and 6 bases for J; bases not matched to a gene: 4. Germline values: CDR1 MGHDK, CDR2 SYGVNS. CDR3 DNA: TGTGCCAGCAGTGAAAACGGACAGGTCAATGAGCAGTTCTTC. Translation gives CASSENGQVNEQFF.

The rearrangement uses TRBV19 and TRBJ2-5, with 9 bases identical to TRBD1. In germline, CDR1 is LNHDA, CDR2 SQIVND (reference sequence). J gave up 6 bases and V 6 bases, and 8 bases lay outside the gene matches. This CDR3 contains 14 residues. Here the CDR3 reads CASRSGQGSKTQYF. Here the CDR3 DNA reads TGTGCCAGTAGGTCCGGACAGGGGTCGAAGACCCAGTACTTC.

V and J are TRBV7-8 and TRBJ1-3, with no clear D. V was cut by 4 bases and J by 1 base, with 8 bases left in between. Germline V gene sequence: CDR1 SGHVS, CDR2 FQNEAQ. The CDR3 has 14 residues. For the CDR3, the DNA is TGTGCCAGCAGCTCAGAGACTTCTGGAAACACCATATATTTT. Residues: CASSSETSGNTIYF.

This clone was observed once. The chain is built from TRBV2 and TRBJ2-5; a weak D match, TRBD2 (7 bases). Germline loops: CDR1 SNHLY, CDR2 FYNNEI. This CDR3 spans 17 amino acids. V was clipped by 7 bases and J by 3 bases, with 24 bases between them. CDR3 sequence (DNA): TGTGCCAGCACTCGGGGGCTTCAGCGAGCGGGAAAAGAGACCCAGTACTTC. Encoded protein: CASTRGLQRAGKETQYF.

This clone was counted between two and nine times. This specimen includes other DNA sequences encoding the same CDR3. V gene TRBV10-1 combines with J gene TRBJ2-7; TRBD2 matches 9 bases. The CDR3 has 15 amino acids. J gave up 1 base and V 2 bases, and 3 bases lay outside the gene matches. CDR1 and CDR2 from the germline V gene are WNHNN and SYGVQD (reference sequence). Here the CDR3 reads CASSETSGLSYEQYF. CDR3 DNA sequence: TGCGCCAGCAGTGAGACTAGCGGGCTATCCTACGAGCAGTACTTC.

This chain uses TRBV4-1 with TRBJ2-7; D not certain. Germline V gene data show CDR1 as MGHRA and CDR2 as YSYEKL. The ends were cut back, 8 bases at V and 3 bases at J, with 17 bases in the middle. CDR3 size: 14 residues. The CDR3 DNA follows: TGCGCCAGCCTCCAAGACTGCGTAATCTACGAGCAGTACTTC. The encoded protein is CASLQDCVIYEQYF.

The chain has TRBV11-2 and TRBJ1-2; TRBD1 is a possible D gene (6 bases). The CDR3 spans 12 residues. Trimming left V 5 bases short and J 5 bases short, with 9 bases between. CDR1 is SGHAT and CDR2 is FQNNGV in the germline V gene. The CDR3 is CASSETGYGYTF. The CDR3 coding sequence is TGTGCCAGCAGCGAAACAGGGTATGGCTACACCTTC.

This clone has a handful of counts. V gene TRBV7-8 combines with J gene TRBJ2-2; 9 nucleotides match TRBD2. CDR3 length: 15 residues. The V and J ends lost 3 bases and 5 bases, in that order; junction bases with no gene match: 4. Germline CDR1 and CDR2: SGHVS and FQNEAQ. The CDR3 region is CASSFSGGGTGELFF. CDR3 bases: TGTGCCAGCAGCTTTAGCGGGGGAGGGACCGGGGAGCTGTTTTTT.

The rearrangement links TRBV11-3 to TRBJ1-2; D is uncertain. The CDR3 consists of 16 residues. Looked up from germline, CDR1 is SGHNT and CDR2 is YENEEA. Trimming removed 0 bases from V and 4 bases from J, with 15 bases in between. CDR3: CASSLDSQSQSYGYTF. As DNA, the CDR3 is TGTGCCAGCAGCTTAGACTCGCAGAGCCAATCCTATGGCTACACCTTC.

The chain links TRBV11-2 to TRBJ2-5; the match to TRBD1 covers 7 bases. The V gene end was trimmed by 1 base and the J gene end by 3 bases; junction bases not matched to a gene: 17. Germline V gives CDR1 SGHAT, CDR2 FQNNGV. The CDR3 runs 19 residues. The CDR3 region is CASSLVWGWGTDRKETQYF. For the CDR3, the DNA is TGTGCCAGCAGCTTAGTATGGGGTTGGGGGACAGATAGAAAAGAGACCCAGTACTTC.

This clone came up a few times. The genes are TRBV19 and TRBJ1-4, with D unresolved. The CDR3 is made up of 14 amino acids. The germline V and J ends were trimmed by 7 bases and 0 bases, with 9 bases remaining between them. CDR1 and CDR2 (germline): LNHDA, SQIVND (reference sequence). The CDR3 DNA follows: TGTGCCAGTACCTGGGGATCAACTAATGAAAAACTGTTTTTT. This encodes CASTWGSTNEKLFF.

The chain recombines TRBV30 with TRBJ2-6; D gene unclear. Germline V gene sequence: CDR1 GTSNPN, CDR2 SVGIG (reference sequence). The CDR3 runs 13 residues. The V gene lost 8 bases and the J gene lost 0 bases, with 8 bases spanning the gap. The CDR3 loop reads CASRSSGANVLTF. CDR3 DNA sequence: TGTGCCAGCAGGAGCTCTGGGGCCAACGTCCTGACTTTC.

This clone appeared a few times. V gene TRBV19 combines with J gene TRBJ1-2; D not resolved. Germline loops: CDR1 LNHDA, CDR2 SQIVND (reference sequence). V was cut by 7 bases and J by 5 bases, with 17 bases left in between. The CDR3 covers 14 residues. The CDR3 here is CASTTNSDSYGYTF. Written as DNA, the CDR3 is TGTGCCAGTACCACCAACTCAGACTCGTATGGCTACACCTTC.